This T cell receptor (beta chain) originates from a study of shared clonotypes between healthy human individuals. Study-level background: Donors had three CD4 naive, three CD4 memory, two CD8 naive and one CD8 memory plate apiece.

Study-level points and caveats: Richness estimates generally favored naive over memory subsets.

A note on this clone: Its antigen is unidentified.

A split of CD4+ cells into CD45RA+ naive and CD45RA-negative memory subsets was performed. Germline V CDR1 and CDR2: MDHEN, SYDVKM. J was trimmed by 4 bases and V by 6 bases; bases with no gene match: 9. The CDR3 runs to 15 residues. TCRdb's table, derived via immunoSEQ multiplex PCR, lists solely in-frame clones and lacks some. The repertoire holds fewer than 3 million clones, with 92% as singletons. The rearrangement joins TRBV28 to TRBJ1-5; the match to TRBD1 covers 7 bases. The specimen was naive CD4+ T cells from PBMCs. Subset described: CD45RA+ positively selected. The clonotype originates from a man aged 18 to 29 in good health. Some clones in this sample may be carry-over from other donors' samples. Here the CDR3 DNA reads TGTGCCAGCAGACCCCTTGACAGGGCGAATCAGCCCCAGCATTTT. This encodes CASRPLDRANQPQHF.